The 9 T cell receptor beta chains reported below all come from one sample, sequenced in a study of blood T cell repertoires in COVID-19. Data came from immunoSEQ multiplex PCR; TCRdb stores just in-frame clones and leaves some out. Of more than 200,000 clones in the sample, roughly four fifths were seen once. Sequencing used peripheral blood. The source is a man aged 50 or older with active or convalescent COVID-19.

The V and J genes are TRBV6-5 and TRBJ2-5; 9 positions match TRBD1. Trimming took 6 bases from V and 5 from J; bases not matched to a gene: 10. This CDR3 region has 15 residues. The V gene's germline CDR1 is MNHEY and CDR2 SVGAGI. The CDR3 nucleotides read TGTGCCAGCAGAACCCGGGACAGGGATGGCGAGACCCAGTACTTC. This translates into CASRTRDRDGETQYF.

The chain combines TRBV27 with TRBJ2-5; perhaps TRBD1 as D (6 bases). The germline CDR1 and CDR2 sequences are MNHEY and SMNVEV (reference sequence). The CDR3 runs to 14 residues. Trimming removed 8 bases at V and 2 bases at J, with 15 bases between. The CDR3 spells CASPAGDKQETQYF. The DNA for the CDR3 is TGTGCCAGCCCCGCCGGGGACAAACAAGAGACCCAGTACTTC.

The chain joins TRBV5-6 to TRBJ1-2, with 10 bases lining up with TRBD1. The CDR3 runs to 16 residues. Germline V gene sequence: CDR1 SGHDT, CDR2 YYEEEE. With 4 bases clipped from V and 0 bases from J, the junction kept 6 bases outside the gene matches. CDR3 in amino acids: CASSQDRGAANYGYTF. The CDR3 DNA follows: TGTGCCAGCAGCCAGGACAGGGGGGCAGCTAACTATGGCTACACCTTC.

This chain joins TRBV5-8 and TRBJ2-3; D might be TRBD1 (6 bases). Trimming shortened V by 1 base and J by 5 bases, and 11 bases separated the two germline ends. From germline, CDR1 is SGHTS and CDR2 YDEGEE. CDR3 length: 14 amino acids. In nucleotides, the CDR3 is TGTGCCAGCAGCTTGCCCGGGACAAAAGATACGCAGTATTTT. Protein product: CASSLPGTKDTQYF.

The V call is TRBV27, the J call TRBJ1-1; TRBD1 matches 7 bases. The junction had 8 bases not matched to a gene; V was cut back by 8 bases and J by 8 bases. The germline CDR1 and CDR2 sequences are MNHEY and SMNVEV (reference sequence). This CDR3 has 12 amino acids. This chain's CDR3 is CASARQGREAFF. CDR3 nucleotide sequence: TGTGCCAGCGCTCGACAGGGCAGGGAAGCTTTCTTT.

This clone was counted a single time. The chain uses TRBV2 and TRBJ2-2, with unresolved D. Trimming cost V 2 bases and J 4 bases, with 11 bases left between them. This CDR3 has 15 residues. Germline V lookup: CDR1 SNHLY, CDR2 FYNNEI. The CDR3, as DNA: TGTGCCAGCAGTGAACAAGCTCAAACCACCGGGGAGCTGTTTTTT. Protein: CASSEQAQTTGELFF.

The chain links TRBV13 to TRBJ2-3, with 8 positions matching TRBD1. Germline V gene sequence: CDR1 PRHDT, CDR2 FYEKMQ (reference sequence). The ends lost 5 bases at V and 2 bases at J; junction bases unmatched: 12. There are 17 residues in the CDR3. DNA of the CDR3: TGTGCCAGCAGCCAGTCAAGGACAGGGCCACCCACAGATACGCAGTATTTT. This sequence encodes CASSQSRTGPPTDTQYF.

This CDR3 reads CASSFLAGGTGELFF. As DNA, the CDR3 is TGTGCCAGCAGCTTCTTAGCGGGGGGGACCGGGGAGCTGTTTTTT. J is TRBJ2-2 and V is TRBV11-2; 11 nucleotides agree with TRBD2. The CDR3 is made up of 15 amino acids. The germline V gene encodes CDR1 SGHAT and CDR2 FQNNGV. V lost 3 bases, J lost 5 bases, and 2 bases stayed unmatched. The full variable domain, rest sourced from reference TRBV11-2 and TRBJ2-2, is EAGVAQSPRYKIIEKRQSVAFWCNPISGHATLYWYQQILGQGPKLLIQFQNNGVVDDSQLPKDRFSAERLKGVDSTLKIQPAKLEDSAVYLCASSFLAGGTGELFFGEGSRLTVL.

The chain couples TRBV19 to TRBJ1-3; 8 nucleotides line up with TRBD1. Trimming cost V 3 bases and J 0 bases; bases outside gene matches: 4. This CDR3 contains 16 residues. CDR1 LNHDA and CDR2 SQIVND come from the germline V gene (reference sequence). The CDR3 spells CASSIRQGPSGNTIYF. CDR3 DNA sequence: TGTGCCAGTAGTATTCGACAGGGGCCCTCTGGAAACACCATATATTTT. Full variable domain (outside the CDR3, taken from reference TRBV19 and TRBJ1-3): DGGITQSPKYLFRKEGQNVTLSCEQNLNHDAMYWYRQDPGQGLRLIYYSQIVNDFQKGDIAEGYSVSREKKESFPLTVTSAQKNPTAFYLCASSIRQGPSGNTIYFGEGSWLTVV.